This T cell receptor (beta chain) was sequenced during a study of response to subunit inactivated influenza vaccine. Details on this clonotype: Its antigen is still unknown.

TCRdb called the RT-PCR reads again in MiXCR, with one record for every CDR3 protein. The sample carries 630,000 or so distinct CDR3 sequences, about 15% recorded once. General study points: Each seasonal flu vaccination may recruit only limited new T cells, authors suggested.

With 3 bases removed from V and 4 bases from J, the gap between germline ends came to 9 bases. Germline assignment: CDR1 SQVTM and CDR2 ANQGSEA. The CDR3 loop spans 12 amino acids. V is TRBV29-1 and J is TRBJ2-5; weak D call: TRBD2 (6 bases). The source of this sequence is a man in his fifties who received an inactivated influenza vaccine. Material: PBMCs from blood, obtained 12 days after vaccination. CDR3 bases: TGCAGCGTTGACCCGCGGGGAGAGACCCAGTACTTC. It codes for CSVDPRGETQYF.